This T cell receptor beta chain originates from a study of blood T cell repertoires in COVID-19. Some clones are missing from TCRdb's copy, which holds only in-frame ones; the method was immunoSEQ multiplex PCR. Among about 270,000 clones, approximately 88% were seen once, and the ten largest hold 0.8% to 1%. V dropped 4 bases and J dropped 8 bases, with 20 bases sitting between them. CDR1 SQVTM and CDR2 ANQGSEA come from the germline V gene. CDR3 length equals 14 residues. Cohorts were based on clinical histories the participants reported. The TCR was taken from a woman in her twenties or thirties who had recovered from COVID-19. The specimen sequenced was PBMCs or T cells enriched from blood (not recorded which). The chain joins TRBV29-1 to TRBJ1-2; D call uncertain. CDR3 coding DNA: TGCAGCGTTGCCCGTGTCGGACGGAGGGAGGGCTACACCTTC. This gives the protein CSVARVGRREGYTF. The full variable domain, in which reference TRBV29-1 and TRBJ1-2 provide the parts outside the CDR3, is SAVISQKPSRDICQRGTSLTIQCQVDSQVTMMFWYRQQPGQSLTLIATANQGSEATYESGFVIDKFPISRPNLTFSTLTVSNMSPEDSSIYLCSVARVGRREGYTFGSGTRLTVV.